Shown below are 16 T cell receptor beta chains from a single sample sequenced in a study of cytomegalovirus exposure and HLA in healthy donors. The PCR contained 60 Vbeta and 13 Jbeta primers. Sequenced by immunoSEQ multiplex PCR; TCRdb stores in-frame clones only, minus some. This repertoire shows 25,000 to 40,000 clones, about 65% found once; its top ten account for about a fifth. The specimen sequenced was PBMCs. These receptors were obtained from a man aged 50 or older in good health and CMV-seropositive.

This clone is deemed large. V gene TRBV6-6 combines with J gene TRBJ2-7; the match to TRBD2 covers 7 bases. The CDR3 is made up of 14 amino acids. The V gene end was trimmed by 6 bases and the J gene end by 6 bases; junction bases not matched to a gene: 11. The germline gives CDR1 MNHNY, CDR2 SVGAGI (reference sequence). CDR3 sequence: CASRPLADPIEQYF. In nucleotides, the CDR3 is TGTGCCAGCAGGCCTCTAGCGGACCCGATCGAGCAGTACTTC.

V gene TRBV15 combines with J gene TRBJ1-2, with D possibly being TRBD1 (5 bases). Trimming took off 0 bases at V and 3 bases at J, with 11 bases between the two ends. CDR1 and CDR2 from the germline V gene are LNHNV and YYDKDF (reference sequence). The CDR3 totals 15 residues. The CDR3 DNA is TGTGCCACCAGCAGAGATAGGGTAGGGGACTATGGCTACACCTTC. This encodes CATSRDRVGDYGYTF.

This clone was seen a handful of times. The rearrangement links TRBV7-9 to TRBJ2-5; 7 bases agree with TRBD2. The germline V gene encodes CDR1 SEHNR and CDR2 FQNEAQ (reference sequence). The CDR3 extends over 14 amino acids. V shed 2 bases, J shed 3 bases, and the junction held 3 bases outside the gene matches. CDR3 coding DNA: TGTGCCAGCAGCTTAAGGACTAGGGAAGAGACCCAGTACTTC. It is translated as CASSLRTREETQYF.

The genes are TRBV7-2 and TRBJ2-1; 8 bases align to TRBD2. Unmatched junction bases numbered 9, after V lost 5 bases and J lost 6 bases. The CDR3 runs to 15 residues. From germline, CDR1 is SGHTA and CDR2 FQGNSA. The CDR3 nucleotides are TGTGCCAGCAGCCGAGAGGGACTAGTCCCCAATGAGCAGTTCTTC. This codes for CASSREGLVPNEQFF.

The chain joins TRBV15 to TRBJ2-7; D is unresolved. V lost 0 bases and J 5 bases, leaving 14 bases between the germline ends. CDR3 length: 15 residues. Looked up from germline, CDR1 is LNHNV and CDR2 is YYDKDF (reference sequence). CDR3 in amino acids: CATSRDLQGEDEQYF. The CDR3 DNA is TGTGCCACCAGCAGAGATCTCCAAGGCGAGGACGAGCAGTACTTC.

This clone turned up a few times. The chain is built from TRBV29-1 and TRBJ1-2, with TRBD1 as a possible D gene (6 bases). The CDR3 covers 13 residues. Trimming removed 5 bases from V and 0 bases from J, with 10 bases in between. Germline lookup yields CDR1 SQVTM and CDR2 ANQGSEA. CDR3 DNA: TGCAGCGTTTCTGGACAGACTAACTATGGCTACACCTTC. Translated, it gives CSVSGQTNYGYTF.

Only a few counts were recorded for this clone. CDR3 sequence reads: CATNRDRVGEDTQYF. The CDR3 nucleotides read TGTGCCACCAATCGGGACAGGGTAGGGGAAGATACGCAGTATTTT. The chain has TRBV28 and TRBJ2-3; the match to TRBD1 covers 9 bases. Per the germline V gene, CDR1 is MDHEN and CDR2 is SYDVKM. V lost 10 bases and J lost 5; bases outside the gene matches: 13. CDR3 length equals 15 residues.

The rearrangement links TRBV5-6 to TRBJ1-2; 9 bases are shared with TRBD1. The ends lost 5 bases at V and 2 bases at J; junction bases unmatched: 4. The CDR3 is made up of 14 amino acids. Germline CDR1 and CDR2: SGHDT and YYEEEE. DNA of the CDR3: TGTGCCAGCAGGAACACAGGGGGCAACTATGGCTACACCTTC. Translation: CASRNTGGNYGYTF.

The V and J genes are TRBV6-1 and TRBJ1-1; 8 positions agree with TRBD1. With V trimmed by 4 bases and J by 10 bases, 5 bases remained unmatched. This CDR3 has 12 residues. Germline CDR1 and CDR2: MNHNS and SASEGT. CDR3 in DNA: TGTGCCAGCAGTGTAGGACAGGGCGGAGCTTTCTTT. As protein: CASSVGQGGAFF.

V is TRBV4-1 and J is TRBJ1-5, with 10 bases matching TRBD1. This CDR3 region has 15 residues. CDR1 and CDR2 from the germline V gene are MGHRA and YSYEKL. The ends lost 6 bases at V and 4 bases at J; junction bases unmatched: 6. The CDR3, as DNA: TGCGCCAGCAGTTCCGGGACAGGGGAAAATCAGCCCCAGCATTTT. Amino acids: CASSSGTGENQPQHF.

The rearrangement joins TRBV7-9 to TRBJ2-5; D perhaps matches TRBD2 (6 bases). Looked up from germline, CDR1 is SEHNR and CDR2 is FQNEAQ (reference sequence). V was clipped by 1 base and J by 5 bases, with 8 bases between them. The CDR3 is 13 residues long. CDR3 nucleotides: TGTGCCAGCAGCTTAGGAGGAGGGGAGACCCAGTACTTC. Protein sequence: CASSLGGGETQYF. Using reference TRBV7-9 and TRBJ2-5 for the parts outside the CDR3, the full variable domain is DTGVSQNPRHKITKRGQNVTFRCDPISEHNRLYWYRQTLGQGPEFLTYFQNEAQLEKSRLLSDRFSAERPKGSFSTLEIQRTEQGDSAMYLCASSLGGGETQYFGPGTRLLVL.

The chain recombines TRBV5-4 with TRBJ2-5, with D unclear. Trimming shortened V by 3 bases and J by 1 base, and 13 bases separated the two germline ends. CDR1 SGHNT and CDR2 YYREEE come from the germline V gene (reference sequence). The CDR3 sequence is 15 residues long. CDR3 loop: CASSSPVGPQETQYF. For the CDR3, the DNA is TGTGCCAGCAGCTCGCCCGTGGGCCCCCAAGAGACCCAGTACTTC. Combining the CDR3 with reference TRBV5-4 and TRBJ2-5 gives the whole variable domain ETGVTQSPTHLIKTRGQQVTLRCSSQSGHNTVSWYQQALGQGPQFIFQYYREEENGRGNFPPRFSGLQFPNYSSELNVNALELDDSALYLCASSSPVGPQETQYFGPGTRLLVL.

This rearrangement joins TRBV5-6 to TRBJ1-2; TRBD1 is a possible D gene (5 bases). This CDR3 contains 14 residues. V was trimmed by 0 bases and J by 4 bases, leaving 10 bases between them. Germline loops: CDR1 SGHDT, CDR2 YYEEEE. CDR3 region: CASSLARAAYGYTF. The DNA for the CDR3 is TGTGCCAGCAGCTTGGCCAGGGCGGCCTATGGCTACACCTTC.

This rearrangement joins TRBV5-6 to TRBJ2-5; 12 bases match TRBD2. The CDR3 is 19 amino acids. After removal of 0 bases from V and 2 bases from J, the junction contained 11 bases not matched to a gene. Germline lookup yields CDR1 SGHDT and CDR2 YYEEEE. The CDR3 region has the DNA TGTGCCAGCAGCTTGGCCCCTGGACTAGCGGGATCATATCAAGAGACCCAGTACTTC. Translated, it gives CASSLAPGLAGSYQETQYF.

This sequence joins TRBV30 and TRBJ2-2; no clear D gene. CDR3 length: 13 amino acids. Germline CDR1 and CDR2: GTSNPN and SVGIG (reference sequence). V dropped 8 bases and J dropped 4 bases, with 14 bases sitting between them. The DNA of the CDR3 is TGTGCCCAGAAACAGTGGGCCACCGGGGAGCTGTTTTTT. Protein product: CAQKQWATGELFF.

Only a few counts were recorded for this clone. The genes are TRBV11-1 and TRBJ2-7; D is ambiguous. The CDR3 extends over 12 amino acids. Germline lookup yields CDR1 SGHAT and CDR2 FQDESV (reference sequence). The V and J ends lost 4 bases and 0 bases respectively, with 4 bases between them. The CDR3 coding sequence is TGTGCCAGCAGCTCCTACTCCTACGAGCAGTACTTC. Translating it yields CASSSYSYEQYF.